The rows below give T cell receptor beta chains drawn from one sample of a study of regulatory T cells in long-lasting Graves disease. In TCRdb, the multiplex PCR reads were re-called with MiXCR into one record per CDR3 protein. The table lists more than 400,000 distinct CDR3 sequences, less than 20% of them singletons. These data were likewise used in another study, on T cells in Graves' hyperthyroidism and ophthalmopathy.

Sequenced material: peripheral blood mononuclear cells (PBMCs), taken at new diagnosis, from a patient treated with antithyroid drugs. The receptors originated from a woman in her twenties or thirties with Graves disease. Each CDR3 is given with its conserved first and last residue. Each record gives: D gene, V gene, J gene, clone size, CDR3 protein, CDR3 DNA. The D gene is left open where the match is weak. Rows give clone size only sometimes, using once, few, many, or a class for an expanded clone.

D gene: TRBD1; V gene: TRBV28; J gene: TRBJ1-2; clone size: many; CDR3 protein: CASSSQMGTGGSGYTF; CDR3 DNA: TGTGCCAGCAGTTCACAGATGGGGACAGGGGGGAGTGGCTACACCTTC
D gene: -; V gene: TRBV10-2; J gene: TRBJ2-1; clone size: -; CDR3 protein: CASRRGFKDYNEQFF; CDR3 DNA: TGCGCCAGCAGAAGGGGCTTTAAAGACTACAATGAGCAGTTCTTC
D gene: -; V gene: TRBV24-1; J gene: TRBJ1-1; clone size: -; CDR3 protein: CATSGGDTEAFF; CDR3 DNA: TGTGCCACCAGTGGGGGGGACACTGAAGCTTTCTTT
D gene: TRBD1; V gene: TRBV4-1; J gene: TRBJ2-6; clone size: once; CDR3 protein: CASSQDRQGTFSGANVLTF; CDR3 DNA: TGCGCCAGCAGCCAAGATCGACAGGGGACATTCTCTGGGGCCAACGTCCTGACTTTC
D gene: -; V gene: TRBV11-2; J gene: TRBJ1-1; clone size: many; CDR3 protein: CASSGRADNTEAFF; CDR3 DNA: TGTGCCAGCAGCGGGCGGGCCGATAACACTGAAGCTTTCTTT
D gene: TRBD2; V gene: TRBV20-1; J gene: TRBJ2-1; clone size: few; CDR3 protein: CSAFQTSGNNEQFF; CDR3 DNA: TGCAGTGCTTTCCAGACTAGCGGTAACAATGAGCAGTTCTTC
D gene: -; V gene: TRBV7-9; J gene: TRBJ2-7; clone size: many; CDR3 protein: CASSLFGPTVYEQYF; CDR3 DNA: TGTGCCAGCAGCTTATTCGGCCCGACAGTCTACGAGCAGTACTTC
D gene: TRBD1; V gene: TRBV28; J gene: TRBJ2-1; clone size: many; CDR3 protein: CASSFSGTGYNEQFF; CDR3 DNA: TGTGCCAGCAGTTTTTCCGGGACAGGGTACAATGAGCAGTTCTTC
D gene: -; V gene: TRBV28; J gene: TRBJ1-4; clone size: -; CDR3 protein: CASSSPGREKLFF; CDR3 DNA: TGTGCCAGCAGTTCCCCGGGTCGTGAAAAACTGTTTTTT
D gene: TRBD1; V gene: TRBV19; J gene: TRBJ2-7; clone size: many; CDR3 protein: CASSGRDRGTTYEQYF; CDR3 DNA: TGTGCCAGTAGTGGAAGGGACAGGGGGACCACCTACGAGCAGTACTTC
D gene: TRBD1; V gene: TRBV12-3/TRBV12-4; J gene: TRBJ2-5; clone size: many; CDR3 protein: CANYRGSAQYF; CDR3 DNA: TGTGCCAACTACAGGGGGTCTGCCCAGTACTTC
D gene: TRBD1; V gene: TRBV20-1; J gene: TRBJ2-7; clone size: many; CDR3 protein: CSASNKGTASSYEQYF; CDR3 DNA: TGCAGTGCTAGCAACAAAGGGACAGCGAGCTCCTACGAGCAGTACTTC
D gene: TRBD2; V gene: TRBV28; J gene: TRBJ2-3; clone size: many; CDR3 protein: CAIRAGSNKDTQYF; CDR3 DNA: TGTGCCATCCGAGCGGGATCAAACAAAGATACGCAGTATTTT
D gene: -; V gene: TRBV5-1; J gene: TRBJ2-7; clone size: many; CDR3 protein: CASSLEGHEQYF; CDR3 DNA: TGCGCCAGCAGCTTGGAGGGTCACGAGCAGTACTTC
D gene: TRBD2; V gene: TRBV6-1; J gene: TRBJ2-7; clone size: many; CDR3 protein: CASSVRREGEQYF; CDR3 DNA: TGTGCCAGCAGTGTACGACGGGAGGGAGAGCAGTACTTC
D gene: -; V gene: TRBV7-9; J gene: TRBJ2-5; clone size: many; CDR3 protein: CASSAVLGLETQYF; CDR3 DNA: TGTGCCAGCAGCGCGGTACTAGGTCTTGAGACCCAGTACTTC
D gene: -; V gene: TRBV28; J gene: TRBJ1-6; clone size: few; CDR3 protein: CASSPRGNSPLHF; CDR3 DNA: TGTGCCAGTTCCCCAAGGGGAAATTCACCCCTCCACTTT
D gene: TRBD2; V gene: TRBV9; J gene: TRBJ2-1; clone size: -; CDR3 protein: CASSPGLAGADGIF; CDR3 DNA: TGTGCCAGCAGTCCGGGACTAGCGGGAGCGGATGGTATCTTC
D gene: TRBD2; V gene: TRBV2; J gene: TRBJ2-7; clone size: many; CDR3 protein: CASLAGVAYEQYF; CDR3 DNA: TGTGCCAGCTTAGCGGGAGTGGCCTACGAGCAGTACTTC
D gene: TRBD1; V gene: TRBV30; J gene: TRBJ1-4; clone size: many; CDR3 protein: CAWTLPDREKLFF; CDR3 DNA: TGTGCCTGGACCCTCCCGGACAGGGAAAAACTGTTTTTT
D gene: TRBD1; V gene: TRBV30; J gene: TRBJ2-1; clone size: many; CDR3 protein: CAGRLQGQAKEQFF; CDR3 DNA: TGTGCCGGAAGACTTCAGGGACAGGCCAAAGAGCAGTTCTTC
D gene: TRBD2; V gene: TRBV20-1; J gene: TRBJ2-3; clone size: -; CDR3 protein: CSALAVGDTQYF; CDR3 DNA: TGCAGTGCCCTAGCGGTCGGGGATACGCAGTATTTT
D gene: -; V gene: TRBV19; J gene: TRBJ1-1; clone size: -; CDR3 protein: CASLPRGRVNTEAFF; CDR3 DNA: TGTGCCAGCCTGCCTCGCGGCAGGGTGAACACTGAAGCTTTCTTT
D gene: -; V gene: TRBV5-1; J gene: TRBJ2-6; clone size: few; CDR3 protein: CASSPVSSGANVLTF; CDR3 DNA: TGCGCCAGCAGCCCGGTGAGCTCTGGGGCCAACGTCCTGACTTTC
D gene: TRBD1; V gene: TRBV2; J gene: TRBJ1-1; clone size: many; CDR3 protein: CASSITGGEAFF; CDR3 DNA: TGTGCCAGCAGCATAACAGGGGGTGAAGCTTTCTTT
D gene: -; V gene: TRBV15; J gene: TRBJ2-7; clone size: -; CDR3 protein: CATSRDARSYEQYF; CDR3 DNA: TGTGCCACCAGCAGAGATGCACGGAGCTACGAGCAGTACTTC
D gene: -; V gene: TRBV7-9; J gene: TRBJ1-1; clone size: -; CDR3 protein: CASSLVSGSYNTEAFF; CDR3 DNA: TGTGCCAGCAGCTTAGTTTCCGGAAGTTATAACACTGAAGCTTTCTTT
D gene: -; V gene: TRBV6-5; J gene: TRBJ2-5; clone size: many; CDR3 protein: CASSYSTAGETQYF; CDR3 DNA: TGTGCCAGCAGTTACTCGACAGCGGGTGAGACCCAGTACTTC
D gene: -; V gene: TRBV18; J gene: TRBJ2-7; clone size: many; CDR3 protein: CASSPPVLAAYEQYF; CDR3 DNA: TGTGCCAGCTCACCACCTGTACTAGCTGCCTACGAGCAGTACTTC
D gene: -; V gene: TRBV5-5; J gene: TRBJ2-3; clone size: many; CDR3 protein: CASSSGHALDTQYF; CDR3 DNA: TGTGCCAGCAGCTCGGGACACGCACTAGATACGCAGTATTTT
D gene: TRBD2; V gene: TRBV7-2; J gene: TRBJ2-7; clone size: many; CDR3 protein: CASSLLAGVREQYF; CDR3 DNA: TGTGCCAGCAGCTTATTGGCGGGAGTTCGCGAGCAGTACTTC
D gene: TRBD2; V gene: TRBV10-3; J gene: TRBJ2-2; clone size: few; CDR3 protein: CAISEGYSGSGTGELFF; CDR3 DNA: TGTGCCATCAGTGAAGGTTACAGCGGGAGCGGCACCGGGGAGCTGTTTTTT
D gene: -; V gene: TRBV5-1; J gene: TRBJ2-7; clone size: -; CDR3 protein: CASSLGQGRDTRNEQYF; CDR3 DNA: TGCGCCAGCAGCTTGGGCCAGGGCAGGGATACGAGGAACGAGCAGTACTTC
D gene: TRBD2; V gene: TRBV7-8; J gene: TRBJ2-1; clone size: few; CDR3 protein: CASSLSSGRGNEQFF; CDR3 DNA: TGTGCCAGCAGCTTAAGCAGCGGGAGGGGTAATGAGCAGTTCTTC
D gene: -; V gene: TRBV11-2; J gene: TRBJ2-3; clone size: many; CDR3 protein: CASSTRLDSDTQYF; CDR3 DNA: TGTGCCAGCAGCACCCGACTAGACTCAGATACGCAGTATTTT
D gene: -; V gene: TRBV4-3; J gene: TRBJ2-7; clone size: -; CDR3 protein: CASSQLWTAGYEQYF; CDR3 DNA: TGCGCCAGCAGCCAGCTATGGACAGCGGGGTACGAGCAGTACTTC
D gene: TRBD2; V gene: TRBV12-3/TRBV12-4; J gene: TRBJ2-7; clone size: few; CDR3 protein: CASSRGLAGGSYEQYF; CDR3 DNA: TGTGCCAGCAGCCGAGGACTAGCGGGAGGCTCGTACGAGCAGTACTTC
D gene: TRBD1; V gene: TRBV18; J gene: TRBJ1-3; clone size: many; CDR3 protein: CASSLTPGQSYSGNTIYF; CDR3 DNA: TGTGCCAGCTCACTCACTCCGGGACAGAGCTACTCTGGAAACACCATATATTTT
D gene: -; V gene: TRBV3-1; J gene: TRBJ1-1; clone size: many; CDR3 protein: CASSQEVWELNTEAFF; CDR3 DNA: TGTGCCAGCAGCCAAGAAGTCTGGGAGCTGAACACTGAAGCTTTCTTT
D gene: TRBD1; V gene: TRBV30; J gene: TRBJ2-7; clone size: many; CDR3 protein: CAWSRGTGDEQYF; CDR3 DNA: TGTGCCTGGAGTCGCGGGACAGGGGACGAGCAGTACTTC
D gene: TRBD1; V gene: TRBV6-1; J gene: TRBJ1-5; clone size: many; CDR3 protein: CASSARRDRDNQPQHF; CDR3 DNA: TGTGCCAGCAGTGCCCGTCGGGACAGAGACAATCAGCCCCAGCATTTT
D gene: TRBD2; V gene: TRBV7-9; J gene: TRBJ2-7; clone size: many; CDR3 protein: CASSFETSGTYEQYF; CDR3 DNA: TGTGCCAGCAGCTTCGAGACTAGCGGTACCTACGAGCAGTACTTC
D gene: -; V gene: TRBV10-3; J gene: TRBJ2-1; clone size: few; CDR3 protein: CAISMTSFEQFF; CDR3 DNA: TGTGCCATCAGCATGACTAGTTTTGAGCAGTTCTTC
D gene: TRBD2; V gene: TRBV2; J gene: TRBJ2-5; clone size: many; CDR3 protein: CASSELAGSQETQYF; CDR3 DNA: TGTGCCAGCAGTGAGCTAGCGGGAAGTCAAGAGACCCAGTACTTC
D gene: TRBD1; V gene: TRBV20-1; J gene: TRBJ2-5; clone size: many; CDR3 protein: CSRATQGALQETQYF; CDR3 DNA: TGCAGTAGAGCAACCCAGGGGGCACTTCAAGAGACCCAGTACTTC
D gene: -; V gene: TRBV20-1; J gene: TRBJ2-2; clone size: -; CDR3 protein: CSDPKVQHAKAPGELFF; CDR3 DNA: TGCAGTGACCCGAAGGTTCAGCACGCCAAGGCCCCCGGGGAGCTGTTTTTT
D gene: -; V gene: TRBV4-3; J gene: TRBJ2-2; clone size: -; CDR3 protein: CASSQEPGAHTGELFF; CDR3 DNA: TGCGCCAGCAGCCAAGAACCGGGTGCACACACCGGGGAGCTGTTTTTT
D gene: TRBD2; V gene: TRBV20-1; J gene: TRBJ2-1; clone size: many; CDR3 protein: CSAFEAAGGSDEQFF; CDR3 DNA: TGCAGTGCTTTTGAGGCGGCGGGAGGGAGCGATGAGCAGTTCTTC
D gene: TRBD1; V gene: TRBV7-2; J gene: TRBJ2-1; clone size: -; CDR3 protein: CASSFDRAANEQFF; CDR3 DNA: TGTGCCAGCAGCTTCGACAGGGCGGCGAATGAGCAGTTCTTC
D gene: -; V gene: TRBV29-1; J gene: TRBJ2-1; clone size: few; CDR3 protein: CSVVGRNFYNEQFF; CDR3 DNA: TGCAGCGTTGTGGGCAGGAATTTCTACAATGAGCAGTTCTTC
D gene: -; V gene: TRBV20-1; J gene: TRBJ1-5; clone size: many; CDR3 protein: CSARDRFVTQPQHF; CDR3 DNA: TGCAGTGCTAGAGATCGGTTCGTCACTCAGCCCCAGCATTTT
D gene: -; V gene: TRBV7-6; J gene: TRBJ2-7; clone size: many; CDR3 protein: CASSASLGGFGLYEQYF; CDR3 DNA: TGTGCCAGCAGCGCATCCCTCGGGGGTTTCGGGTTATACGAGCAGTACTTC
D gene: -; V gene: TRBV28; J gene: TRBJ2-5; clone size: many; CDR3 protein: CASSSTGQKQETQYF; CDR3 DNA: TGTGCCAGCAGTTCTACAGGACAGAAGCAAGAGACCCAGTACTTC
D gene: -; V gene: TRBV12-3/TRBV12-4; J gene: TRBJ2-1; clone size: many; CDR3 protein: CASRTDRFSYNEQFF; CDR3 DNA: TGTGCCAGCAGGACCGACAGGTTCTCCTACAATGAGCAGTTCTTC
D gene: -; V gene: TRBV3-1; J gene: TRBJ2-5; clone size: many; CDR3 protein: CASSTTGRHGETQYF; CDR3 DNA: TGTGCCAGCAGCACGACAGGCCGACACGGAGAGACCCAGTACTTC
D gene: TRBD2; V gene: TRBV6-2/TRBV6-3; J gene: TRBJ2-2; clone size: -; CDR3 protein: CASSPPRGLAGSNTGELFF; CDR3 DNA: TGTGCCAGCAGCCCTCCCCGTGGACTAGCGGGATCCAACACCGGGGAGCTGTTTTTT
D gene: -; V gene: TRBV19; J gene: TRBJ2-1; clone size: -; CDR3 protein: CASSIVSGRYNEQFF; CDR3 DNA: TGTGCCAGTAGTATCGTCTCTGGACGTTACAATGAGCAGTTCTTC
D gene: TRBD1; V gene: TRBV27; J gene: TRBJ2-7; clone size: many; CDR3 protein: CASTAGGSSYEQYF; CDR3 DNA: TGTGCCAGCACAGCAGGGGGCTCCTCCTACGAGCAGTACTTC
D gene: -; V gene: TRBV28; J gene: TRBJ1-1; clone size: many; CDR3 protein: CASSLRNRRGRTEAFF; CDR3 DNA: TGTGCCAGCAGTTTAAGAAACCGTCGAGGTCGCACTGAAGCTTTCTTT